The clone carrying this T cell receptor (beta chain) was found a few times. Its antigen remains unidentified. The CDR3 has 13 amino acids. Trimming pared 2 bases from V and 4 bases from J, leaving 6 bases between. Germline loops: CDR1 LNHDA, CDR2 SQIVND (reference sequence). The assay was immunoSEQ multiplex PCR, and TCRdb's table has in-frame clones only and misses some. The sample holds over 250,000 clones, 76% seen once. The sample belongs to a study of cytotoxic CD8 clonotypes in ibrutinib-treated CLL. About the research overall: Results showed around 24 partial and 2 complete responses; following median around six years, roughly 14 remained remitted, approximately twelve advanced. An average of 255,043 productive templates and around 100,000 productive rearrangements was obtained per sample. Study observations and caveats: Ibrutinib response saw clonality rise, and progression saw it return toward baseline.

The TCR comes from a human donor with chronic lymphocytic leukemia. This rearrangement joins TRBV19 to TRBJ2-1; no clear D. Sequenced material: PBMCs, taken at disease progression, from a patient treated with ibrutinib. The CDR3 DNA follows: TGTGCCAGTAGTATACGTCAGTACAATGAGCAGTTCTTC. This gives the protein CASSIRQYNEQFF.